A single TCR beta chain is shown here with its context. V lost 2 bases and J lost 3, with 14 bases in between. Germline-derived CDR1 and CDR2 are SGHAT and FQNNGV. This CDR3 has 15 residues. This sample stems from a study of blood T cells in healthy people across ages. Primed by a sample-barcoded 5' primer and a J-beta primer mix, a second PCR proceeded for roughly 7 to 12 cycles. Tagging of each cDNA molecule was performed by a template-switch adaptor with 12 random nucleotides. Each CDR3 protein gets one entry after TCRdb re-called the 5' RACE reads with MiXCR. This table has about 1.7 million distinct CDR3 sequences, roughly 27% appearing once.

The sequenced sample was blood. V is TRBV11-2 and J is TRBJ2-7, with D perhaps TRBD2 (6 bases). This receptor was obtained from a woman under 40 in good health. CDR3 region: CASSLYGTSLYEQYF. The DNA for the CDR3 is TGTGCCAGCAGCTTATACGGGACTTCTCTCTACGAGCAGTACTTC.